The entry below describes one T cell receptor beta chain. Using immunoSEQ multiplex PCR, the repertoire was profiled, and TCRdb retains in-frame clones only, with some absent. The sample holds over a million clones, 95% to 99% seen once. The V and J ends lost 10 bases and 1 base respectively, with 21 bases between them. CDR3 size: 16 residues. Per germline, CDR1 WNHNN and CDR2 SYGVQD (reference sequence). The sample comes from a study of shared clonotypes between healthy human individuals. Each sample came from a Caucasian adult donor living in Nashville, Tennessee. The chain has TRBV10-1 and TRBJ2-3; D is perhaps TRBD2 (5 bases). This TCR derives from a man younger than 40 in good health. Sequencing was performed on naive CD4+ T cells sorted from blood. This sample's subset: CD45RA+ positively selected. CDR3 sequence reads: CATSFLSAGGTDTQYF. The CDR3 nucleotides read TGCGCCACCTCCTTCCTTAGCGCAGGAGGCACAGATACGCAGTATTTT.